Shown below are 24 T cell receptor beta chains from a single sample sequenced in a study of T cells expressing NK-cell markers. TCRdb reprocessed the 5' RACE reads and keeps a single row for each CDR3 protein, giving no DNA. The listing records 550,000 to 600,000 distinct CDR3 sequences. Sequencing was carried out using blood T cells: a sorted CD56 or NKG2C T cell subset, CD4+ or CD8+ T cells, or bulk PBMC T cells (not recorded which). These receptors all stem from a man in his late teens or twenties in good health.

The chain couples TRBV12-3 or TRBV12-4 to TRBJ1-1; TCRdb designates TRBD1, a call that cannot be tested without DNA. CDR3 length equals 12 residues. CDR3 region: CASTRGAGEAFF.

This chain links TRBV5-5 with TRBJ2-1; TCRdb's D call, TRBD1, is unchecked because there is no DNA. The length of the CDR3 is 19 residues. Looked up from germline, CDR1 is SGHKS and CDR2 is YYEKEE (reference sequence). Here the CDR3 reads CASSLVPGLGSRSYNEQFF.

V gene TRBV28 combines with J gene TRBJ2-5; TCRdb designates TRBD1, a call that cannot be tested without DNA. Germline CDR1 MDHEN, CDR2 SYDVKM. CDR3 length: 12 amino acids. CDR3 sequence: CASTPGRETQYF.

The genes are TRBV6-1 and TRBJ1-4; TCRdb outputs TRBD1, but without DNA this stays unchecked. Germline V gene data show CDR1 as MNHNS and CDR2 as SASEGT. CDR3 length: 13 amino acids. The chain's CDR3 is CASGRVVREKLFF.

The J gene is TRBJ1-5, the V gene TRBV12-3 or TRBV12-4; TCRdb proposes TRBD1, but this gene call is untestable without DNA. The CDR3 covers 14 residues. The CDR3 protein is CASRDTGSGQPQHF.

V is TRBV6-2 or TRBV6-3 and J is TRBJ2-7. The CDR3 runs 13 residues. From germline, CDR1 is MNHEY and CDR2 SVGEGT. The CDR3 sequence: CASSYGQLGEQYF.

The rearrangement uses TRBV28 and TRBJ2-5; TCRdb outputs TRBD1, but without DNA this stays unchecked. From germline, CDR1 is MDHEN and CDR2 SYDVKM. This CDR3 is 13 amino acids long. The chain's CDR3 is CASSNRGRETQYF.

The chain is built from TRBV10-3 and TRBJ1-1. This CDR3 has 15 residues. Germline CDR1 ENHRY, CDR2 SYGVKD. The CDR3 here is CAISVGQLMNTEAFF.

The CDR3 is CASKRQGSPAEQFF. This sequence joins TRBV12-3 or TRBV12-4 and TRBJ2-1; TCRdb's D call of TRBD1 is untestable without DNA. This CDR3 is 14 amino acids long.

This rearrangement joins TRBV4-2 to TRBJ2-5; no DNA is available, so the TRBD1 call from TCRdb remains unchecked. The CDR3 contains 17 residues. Germline lookup yields CDR1 LGHNA and CDR2 YNFKEQ. CDR3 residues: CASSQDSTGLYQETQYF.

This chain connects TRBV5-1 to TRBJ2-1; the D call of TRBD1 rests on TCRdb alone, since no DNA is present to check it. In germline, CDR1 is SGHRS, CDR2 YFSETQ. The length of the CDR3 is 14 residues. CDR3 in amino acids: CASSSGDRVHEQFF.

This sequence joins TRBV2 and TRBJ2-4; TCRdb lists TRBD1, though no DNA is available to test this call. CDR3 length equals 15 residues. CDR1 is SNHLY and CDR2 is FYNNEI in the germline V gene. Here the CDR3 reads CASSEGDLAKNIQYF.

The rearrangement joins TRBV5-1 to TRBJ2-1; TCRdb's D call of TRBD2 is untestable without DNA. The CDR3 loop spans 16 amino acids. Germline CDR1 and CDR2: SGHRS and YFSETQ. CDR3 sequence: CASSSFGLAGDNEQFF.

This chain joins TRBV15 and TRBJ1-2; the TRBD1 assignment by TCRdb is unverifiable without DNA. From germline, CDR1 is LNHNV and CDR2 YYDKDF (reference sequence). The CDR3 is 15 residues long. CDR3 region: CATSRDRIKGEGYTF.

This rearrangement joins TRBV14 to TRBJ2-7; the TCRdb call, TRBD1, lacks DNA for checking. This CDR3 region has 16 residues. Germline V gene lookup returns CDR1 SGHDN and CDR2 FVKESK. The CDR3 protein is CASSQDSGSGSLEQYF.

V usage is TRBV18 and J usage is TRBJ1-1. The CDR3 runs 13 residues. Per germline, CDR1 KGHSH and CDR2 LQKENI. The chain's CDR3 is CASSPQVGTEAFF.

The chain links TRBV7-8 to TRBJ2-1; TCRdb calls TRBD1, which cannot be checked without DNA. The CDR3 consists of 11 residues. CDR1 is SGHVS, CDR2 FQNEAQ, per germline. The CDR3 region is CASSLLQGQFF.

The rearrangement uses TRBV28 and TRBJ2-1; the TCRdb D gene call, TRBD2, has no DNA to confirm it. The CDR3 is 17 residues long. CDR1 MDHEN and CDR2 SYDVKM come from the germline V gene. CDR3 sequence reads: CASTRGTRSSSYNEQFF.

CDR3 loop: CSAQRASGDNEQFF. V and J are TRBV29-1 and TRBJ2-1; TCRdb picks TRBD2, but there is no DNA to check that call. This CDR3 has 14 residues. CDR1 SQVTM and CDR2 ANQGSEA come from the germline V gene.

The chain uses TRBV20-1 and TRBJ1-2; TCRdb's D call, TRBD1, is unchecked because there is no DNA. The CDR3 has 13 residues. Germline values: CDR1 DFQATT, CDR2 SNEGSKA (reference sequence). The CDR3 spells CSTEGSGGYGYTF.

The V gene is TRBV12-3 or TRBV12-4, the J gene TRBJ2-2; TCRdb gives TRBD2 as the D gene, but with no DNA this cannot be confirmed. The CDR3 runs 16 residues. CDR3 protein: CASSLHGPSGTGELFF.

V is TRBV11-2 and J is TRBJ2-5; TCRdb calls TRBD1, which cannot be checked without DNA. Germline CDR1 SGHAT, CDR2 FQNNGV. This CDR3 has 14 amino acids. The CDR3 protein is CASSLESPWETQYF.

The V gene is TRBV29-1, the J gene TRBJ1-2; without DNA, the TCRdb call of TRBD1 cannot be checked. CDR1 and CDR2 (germline): SQVTM, ANQGSEA. This CDR3 has 13 residues. CDR3 in amino acids: CSGGAGSSYGYTF.

V usage is TRBV5-1 and J usage is TRBJ2-5; as DNA is missing, the TRBD2 call by TCRdb cannot be tested. The CDR3 loop spans 18 amino acids. Germline lookup yields CDR1 SGHRS and CDR2 YFSETQ. The CDR3 loop reads CASSFGTSGRRLVETQYF.